Shown below are 9 T cell receptor beta chains from a single sample sequenced in a study of T cell changes during pregnancy in multiple sclerosis. TCRdb keeps only in-frame clones here, not all; method: immunoSEQ multiplex PCR. The sample holds 65,000 to 75,000 clones, roughly 92% seen once. The source material was peripheral blood, sampled after pregnancy. All receptors derive from a female donor in good health, enrolled as a control in a pregnancy study.

The chain employs TRBV5-1 and TRBJ1-1; D not certain. CDR3 length equals 14 residues. Deletions cut 2 bases from V and 5 bases from J, with 13 bases between. CDR1 is SGHRS and CDR2 is YFSETQ in the germline V gene. The CDR3 region is CASSFSSSQTEAFF. CDR3 bases: TGCGCCAGCAGCTTTAGTTCGAGTCAAACTGAAGCTTTCTTT.

The chain uses TRBV28 and TRBJ1-2, with a weak D call TRBD1 (6 bases). Trimming cost V 4 bases and J 2 bases, with 23 bases left between them. Germline CDR1 is MDHEN and CDR2 is SYDVKM. This CDR3 has 18 residues. The CDR3 coding sequence is TGTGCCAGCAGTTCCTTAGGGGACACCCCTTCGAGGAACTATGGCTACACCTTC. Translating it yields CASSSLGDTPSRNYGYTF.

The chain links TRBV9 to TRBJ1-2, with TRBD1 as a possible D gene (6 bases). This CDR3 spans 16 amino acids. Germline CDR1 is SGDLS and CDR2 is YYNGEE. Between the trimmed V and J ends, which lost 1 base and 3 bases, there was a span of 16 bases. The DNA for the CDR3 is TGTGCCAGCAGCGTAACGGACAGTATGCGAGACTATGGCTACACCTTC. Its translation: CASSVTDSMRDYGYTF.

The chain employs TRBV7-9 and TRBJ2-3, with D possibly TRBD1 on 6 matching bases. The CDR3 has 16 residues. Germline lookup yields CDR1 SEHNR and CDR2 FQNEAQ (reference sequence). Trimming pared 3 bases from V and 1 base from J, leaving 14 bases between. CDR3 sequence: CASSFPDRRGTDTQYF. DNA for the CDR3: TGTGCCAGCAGCTTCCCTGACAGGCGTGGCACAGATACGCAGTATTTT.

The chain joins TRBV5-6 to TRBJ1-2; 8 bases agree with TRBD1. This CDR3 has 15 amino acids. The V gene's germline CDR1 is SGHDT and CDR2 YYEEEE. V lost 7 bases to trimming and J lost 8 bases; unmatched junction nucleotides: 16. In DNA, the CDR3 is TGTGCCAGCGGATGGACCGGACAGGGATTACGGGGCTACACCTTC. Translation gives CASGWTGQGLRGYTF.

This clone showed up just once. V is TRBV9 and J is TRBJ2-2; TRBD2 might be the D (5 bases). V was shortened by 1 base and J by 2 bases, with 9 bases between the two germline ends. Germline V gives CDR1 SGDLS, CDR2 YYNGEE. The CDR3 is 15 amino acids. The CDR3 nucleotides read TGTGCCAGCAGCGTATATGGGAGTAACACCGGGGAGCTGTTTTTT. This codes for CASSVYGSNTGELFF.

The chain combines TRBV5-4 with TRBJ1-1; TRBD1 is a possible D gene (5 bases). The CDR3 covers 17 residues. Germline assignment: CDR1 SGHNT and CDR2 YYREEE (reference sequence). With 1 base removed from V and 4 bases from J, the gap between germline ends came to 20 bases. As DNA, the CDR3 is TGTGCCAGCAGCTTGTGGGGTCGGAGGAGGGGAATCACTGAAGCTTTCTTT. Translation: CASSLWGRRRGITEAFF.

The table lists this clone with a count of one. This chain joins TRBV7-9 and TRBJ2-1; no definite D call. The V and J ends lost 4 bases and 5 bases respectively, with 18 bases between them. The germline CDR1 and CDR2 sequences are SEHNR and FQNEAQ (reference sequence). The CDR3 loop spans 16 amino acids. The CDR3 reads CASSSALGLGHNEQFF. The CDR3 DNA sequence: TGTGCCAGCAGCTCTGCGCTTGGCCTTGGGCACAATGAGCAGTTCTTC.

CDR3 residues: CASSYSHRGVYGYTF. DNA of the CDR3: TGTGCCAGCAGTTACTCGCACAGGGGGGTCTATGGCTACACCTTC. V and J are TRBV6-5 and TRBJ1-2; 8 positions match TRBD1. Germline CDR1 reads MNHEY; CDR2 reads SVGAGI. CDR3 length: 15 amino acids. The J segment lost 4 bases and the V segment lost 0 bases, leaving 4 bases of the junction unmatched.